These 17 T cell receptor beta chains were all obtained from the same sample, sequenced in a study of post-analysis software for immune sequencing data. Study results and limitations: TRBV5-6, TRBV5-1 and TRBV20-1 belonged to a set of roughly 5 TRBV segments that were more frequent in patients than controls.

Incorporated into the TCR beta cDNA libraries were unique molecular identifiers, which served to reduce PCR and sequencing biases. TCRdb reprocessed the PCR reads with MiXCR, giving one entry per CDR3 protein. The data hold about 770,000 distinct CDR3 sequences, with around 42% observed a single time. Their target antigens are unknown. The sample consisted of blood. The receptor source for this set is a girl between 10 and 17 years old with multiple sclerosis.

The chain has TRBV5-1 and TRBJ2-1, with no clear D. The germline CDR1 and CDR2 sequences are SGHRS and YFSETQ. V was shortened by 0 bases and J by 5 bases, with 12 bases between the two germline ends. CDR3 size: 15 residues. The CDR3 DNA follows: TGCGCCAGCAGCTTGGTCGTCGGCCGGAACAATGAGCAGTTCTTC. This translates into CASSLVVGRNNEQFF.

V and J are TRBV6-1 and TRBJ2-4; 7 bases fit TRBD2. Germline-derived CDR1 and CDR2 are MNHNS and SASEGT. The CDR3 covers 20 residues. Trimming at V came to 6 bases and at J to 0 bases, leaving 20 bases not matched to a gene. The CDR3 reads CASSPPRASGDFTAKNIQYF. For the CDR3, the DNA is TGTGCCAGCAGCCCCCCTCGGGCTAGCGGCGATTTCACAGCCAAAAACATTCAGTACTTC.

The V gene is TRBV9, the J gene TRBJ1-2; 9 positions agree with TRBD1. The CDR3 is made up of 14 amino acids. Trimming cost V 4 bases and J 4 bases; bases outside gene matches: 5. Germline V gives CDR1 SGDLS, CDR2 YYNGEE. The CDR3 loop is CASSRTGDPYGYTF. CDR3 coding DNA: TGTGCCAGCAGCCGGACAGGGGACCCCTATGGCTACACCTTC.

The V call is TRBV6-1, the J call TRBJ2-3, with D perhaps matching TRBD2 (5 bases). CDR3 size: 15 residues. V gave up 6 bases and J gave up 2 bases, with 15 bases separating them. Germline V CDR1 and CDR2: MNHNS, SASEGT. CDR3 bases: TGTGCCAGCAGGGTCGCGGACTCATACACAGATACGCAGTATTTT. Protein product: CASRVADSYTDTQYF.

This clonotype was seen only a few times. The chain combines TRBV20-1 with TRBJ1-1, with 7 bases lining up with TRBD1. J was trimmed by 2 bases and V by 5 bases; bases with no gene match: 11. Germline lookup yields CDR1 DFQATT and CDR2 SNEGSKA (reference sequence). The CDR3 extends over 15 amino acids. CDR3 residues: CSARNPGQPNTEAFF. The CDR3 nucleotides are TGCAGTGCTCGGAACCCGGGACAGCCAAACACTGAAGCTTTCTTT.

This clonotype was seen a handful of times. The chain employs TRBV25-1 and TRBJ2-1; 12 bases agree with TRBD2. Per the germline V gene, CDR1 is MGHDK and CDR2 is SYGVNS. CDR3 length: 16 residues. V lost 8 bases and J lost 2; bases outside the gene matches: 7. The CDR3 DNA reads as TGTGCCAGCGGTGGACTAGCGGGGACCCCCTACAATGAGCAGTTCTTC. Protein: CASGGLAGTPYNEQFF.

The rearrangement joins TRBV20-1 to TRBJ2-5, with 7 positions matching TRBD1. Germline CDR1 reads DFQATT; CDR2 reads SNEGSKA (reference sequence). With 4 bases clipped from V and 5 bases from J, the junction kept 10 bases outside the gene matches. The CDR3 has 14 residues. CDR3 region: CSATLGDRDETQYF. The CDR3 nucleotides read TGCAGTGCTACCCTAGGTGACAGGGATGAGACCCAGTACTTC.

In this sample, this clonotype turned up a few times. The CDR3 spells CASSQERASQYNEQFF. The DNA of the CDR3 is TGCGCCAGCAGCCAAGAGCGGGCTAGCCAGTACAATGAGCAGTTCTTC. The chain has TRBV4-3 and TRBJ2-1; tentative D call: TRBD2 (5 bases). The germline V gene has CDR1 LGHNA and CDR2 YSLEER. The CDR3 covers 16 residues. V was cut by 0 bases and J by 4 bases, with 13 bases left in between.

Worth noting for this clonotype: One end of the junction varies from germline; a read error may be responsible. The rearrangement uses TRBV5-1 and TRBJ2-5; TRBD2 aligns across 9 bases. The end of the DNA aligns better with TRBJ2-7, so the J call may be wrong. Germline V gene data show CDR1 as SGHRS and CDR2 as YFSETQ. The CDR3 sequence is 14 residues long. The CDR3 here is CVSSRGLAMDEQYF. The CDR3 bases are TGCGTCAGCAGCCGGGGACTAGCAATGGACGAGCAGTACTTC.

The chain has TRBV7-8 and TRBJ2-5, with D maybe TRBD1 (6 bases). The J call may be mistaken, given a closer DNA end match to TRBJ2-7. Per germline, CDR1 SGHVS and CDR2 FQNEAQ. The CDR3 is 14 residues long. In DNA, the CDR3 is TGTGCCAGCAGCTTAGTGGGGGCCGGTTACGAGCAGTACTTC. Translated: CASSLVGAGYEQYF.

This clonotype was seen a handful of times. The chain combines TRBV15 with TRBJ2-7, with 7 bases that match TRBD2. The CDR3 sequence is 15 residues long. CDR1 and CDR2 (germline): LNHNV, YYDKDF (reference sequence). With V trimmed by 1 base and J by 4 bases, 7 bases remained unmatched. CDR3 nucleotides: TGTGCCACCAGCAGAGGACTAGCAGAAAATTACGAGCAGTACTTC. Protein: CATSRGLAENYEQYF.

The table lists this clonotype with a few counts. The chain links TRBV2 to TRBJ2-1, with D hard to call. The CDR3 length is 16 residues. V dropped 7 bases and J dropped 4 bases, with 20 bases sitting between them. Looked up from germline, CDR1 is SNHLY and CDR2 is FYNNEI. Here the CDR3 reads CASTDRHHPQYNEQFF. CDR3 coding DNA: TGTGCCAGCACCGATAGACATCACCCACAATACAATGAGCAGTTCTTC.

The chain carries TRBV29-1 and TRBJ1-1; D may be TRBD1 (5 bases). The germline V and J ends were trimmed by 4 bases and 6 bases, with 15 bases remaining between them. Germline lookup yields CDR1 SQVTM and CDR2 ANQGSEA. The CDR3 runs 13 residues. DNA for the CDR3: TGCAGCGTTGTTCATCAGGGACGGGCTGAAGCTTTCTTT. It encodes CSVVHQGRAEAFF.

This clonotype has only a few counts. This chain links TRBV28 with TRBJ2-1; D may be TRBD2 (6 bases). The V and J ends lost 4 bases and 9 bases respectively, with 10 bases between them. The V gene's germline CDR1 is MDHEN and CDR2 SYDVKM. The CDR3 totals 12 residues. The CDR3, as DNA: TGTGCCAGCAGTTCTGGGGGGATTGAGCAGTTCTTC. As protein: CASSSGGIEQFF.

V gene TRBV4-2 combines with J gene TRBJ2-7, with 7 bases aligning to TRBD2. The CDR3 has 14 residues. Germline V gene lookup returns CDR1 LGHNA and CDR2 YNFKEQ. The chain's CDR3 is CASGRRGSSYEQYF. In DNA, the CDR3 is TGTGCTTCGGGCAGGCGGGGGAGCTCCTACGAGCAGTACTTC.

J is TRBJ1-4 and V is TRBV5-6, with 7 bases that match TRBD1. The CDR3 sequence is 14 residues long. V was pared by 4 bases and J by 7 bases, with 7 bases of the junction left unmatched. Germline V lookup: CDR1 SGHDT, CDR2 YYEEEE. This chain's CDR3 is CASSRGTVPEKLFF. CDR3 sequence (DNA): TGTGCCAGCAGCAGGGGGACAGTACCTGAAAAACTGTTTTTT.

The genes are TRBV28 and TRBJ2-3, with TRBD2 matching 7 bases. Looked up from germline, CDR1 is MDHEN and CDR2 is SYDVKM. V dropped 4 bases and J dropped 1; count of bases not matched to a gene: 8. CDR3 length: 16 residues. The CDR3 bases are TGTGCCAGCAGTTCCCCCTGGACTAGAGGCACAGATACGCAGTATTTT. Its protein product is CASSSPWTRGTDTQYF.